A single sample gave rise to the 3 T cell receptor beta chains below, sequenced in a study of T-cell reconstitution after alpha-beta-depleted transplantation in children. The TCRbeta library incorporated unique molecular identifiers. MiXCR, applied by TCRdb to the PCR reads, yields one record per CDR3 protein. The sample comprises roughly 120,000 distinct CDR3 sequences, under 13% of which are singletons, and 30% to 35% rests with the top ten. Source: PBMCs, taken before TCRalphabeta/CD19-depleted stem cell transplant. These receptors all come from a boy between 2 and 15 years old with acute lymphoblastic leukemia, due to receive a stem cell transplant.

This clonotype was seen more than once but under ten times. V is TRBV25-1 and J is TRBJ2-7, with D possibly TRBD2 on 6 matching bases. Trimming removed 3 bases at V and 5 bases at J, with 17 bases between. CDR3 length equals 15 residues. Germline CDR1 is MGHDK and CDR2 is SYGVNS. CDR3 loop: CASSDRSGPRDEQYF. Written as DNA, the CDR3 is TGTGCCAGCAGTGATCGGAGCGGGCCCAGGGACGAGCAGTACTTC.

This chain joins TRBV20-1 and TRBJ1-2; 10 bases fit TRBD1. Germline V CDR1 and CDR2: DFQATT, SNEGSKA (reference sequence). V lost 6 bases, J lost 7 bases, and 14 bases stayed unmatched. The CDR3 spans 15 residues. Written as DNA, the CDR3 is TGCAGTGCGATTCTGACAGGGGGCGAGGCGAGTGGCTACACCTTC. Amino acid sequence: CSAILTGGEASGYTF.

This clonotype occurred a few times. This chain links TRBV20-1 with TRBJ2-3; D remains ambiguous. The CDR3 runs 12 residues. Germline CDR1 and CDR2: DFQATT and SNEGSKA (reference sequence). V was trimmed by 1 base and J by 5 bases, leaving 7 bases between them. The CDR3 region is CSARGSLDTQYF. In nucleotides, the CDR3 is TGCAGTGCTAGAGGGAGTTTAGATACGCAGTATTTT.